These 31 T cell receptor beta chains came from one sample sequenced in a study of blood T cell repertoires in COVID-19 (dated by TCRdb to about 2020). Receptor libraries were prepared by the immunoSEQ multiplex PCR assay. TCRdb took over this immuneACCESS table, retaining in-frame rearrangements with V and J assigned. Such tables are incomplete; in checked studies, under half of the missing clones stem from an unresolved V gene, and the remainder is unexplained. The sample table lists about 210,000 clones, 75% to 85% of them with a count of one. More than 2% of the sample is taken by the ten largest. Material: peripheral blood. These TCRs come from a woman between 65 and 79 years old with COVID-19, enrolled during active disease.

The chain links TRBV6-6 to TRBJ1-5; 9 nucleotides align to TRBD1. CDR1 and CDR2 (germline): MNHNY, SVGAGI (reference sequence). Trimming at V came to 5 bases and at J to 2 bases, leaving 4 bases not matched to a gene. The length of the CDR3 is 15 residues. The CDR3 sequence: CASSKTGGGNQPQHF. DNA for the CDR3: TGTGCCAGCAGTAAAACAGGGGGCGGCAATCAGCCCCAGCATTTT.

The chain combines TRBV5-4 with TRBJ2-1; 8 bases fit TRBD2. V shed 4 bases, J shed 0 bases, and the junction held 9 bases outside the gene matches. Germline CDR1 is SGHNT and CDR2 is YYREEE (reference sequence). The CDR3 loop spans 17 amino acids. For the CDR3, the DNA is TGTGCCAGCAGCCCCAGACTAGCGCAGAGCTCCTACAATGAGCAGTTCTTC. Translation gives CASSPRLAQSSYNEQFF.

This clone was seen a handful of times. This chain connects TRBV7-9 to TRBJ1-1, with a weak D call TRBD1 (6 bases). The V gene lost 7 bases and the J gene lost 7 bases, with 19 bases spanning the gap. Looked up from germline, CDR1 is SEHNR and CDR2 is FQNEAQ (reference sequence). This CDR3 is built from 14 residues. The CDR3 DNA is TGTGCCAGCAACAACGCGGGGGGCGCTGTTGAAGCTTTCTTT. It encodes CASNNAGGAVEAFF.

J is TRBJ1-5 and V is TRBV5-6, with TRBD1 identical over 7 bases. From germline, CDR1 is SGHDT and CDR2 YYEEEE. The CDR3 has 15 residues. The J segment lost 2 bases and the V segment lost 4 bases, leaving 6 bases of the junction unmatched. CDR3 amino acids: CASSGTGTGNQPQHF. The CDR3 DNA follows: TGTGCCAGCAGCGGTACAGGGACAGGCAATCAGCCCCAGCATTTT.

This sequence joins TRBV28 and TRBJ1-4, with TRBD1 matching 9 bases. The length of the CDR3 is 16 residues. V was clipped by 10 bases and J by 7 bases; unmatched bases: 16. Germline V gene lookup returns CDR1 MDHEN and CDR2 SYDVKM. The CDR3 region has the DNA TGTGCCACCCAGCAAACGACCGGGACAGGGATTGAAAAACTGTTTTTT. It is translated as CATQQTTGTGIEKLFF. Looking up the rest from reference TRBV28 and TRBJ1-4 gives the full variable domain: DVKVTQSSRYLVKRTGEKVFLECVQDMDHENMFWYRQDPGLGLRLIYFSYDVKMKEKGDIPEGYSVSREKKERFSLILESASTNQTSMYLCATQQTTGTGIEKLFFGSGTQLSVL.

V is TRBV18 and J is TRBJ2-3, with TRBD2 matching over 9 bases. Germline CDR1 KGHSH, CDR2 LQKENI. This CDR3 region has 14 residues. The V segment lost 4 bases and the J segment 1 base; nucleotides outside the gene matches: 0. CDR3 sequence: CASSRTSGTDTQYF. In nucleotides, the CDR3 is TGTGCCAGCTCACGGACTAGCGGCACAGATACGCAGTATTTT.

The chain carries TRBV2 and TRBJ1-2; possible D gene TRBD1, 6 bases. V lost 7 bases to trimming and J lost 7 bases, with 22 bases between them. The CDR3 is made up of 15 amino acids. Germline V gives CDR1 SNHLY, CDR2 FYNNEI. This chain's CDR3 is CASTLGQRGSGGYTF. In DNA, the CDR3 is TGTGCCAGCACCCTCGGACAGAGAGGGAGCGGTGGCTACACCTTC.

The chain joins TRBV11-3 to TRBJ2-7; 7 bases match TRBD1. The CDR3 has 16 amino acids. J was trimmed by 1 base and V by 2 bases; bases with no gene match: 8. CDR1 and CDR2 (germline): SGHNT, YENEEA. The CDR3: CASSLLGGLTSYEQYF. The CDR3, as DNA: TGTGCCAGCAGCTTATTAGGGGGCCTCACTTCCTACGAGCAGTACTTC.

The genes are TRBV10-3 and TRBJ1-3; the match to TRBD1 covers 8 bases. V shed 0 bases and J 4 bases; nucleotides not matched to a gene: 2. Per the germline V gene, CDR1 is ENHRY and CDR2 is SYGVKD. This CDR3 region has 15 residues. CDR3 in DNA: TGTGCCATCAGTGAGTCGGGACAGGTAGGAAACACCATATATTTT. Amino acid sequence: CAISESGQVGNTIYF.

The chain joins TRBV2 to TRBJ1-4; possible D gene TRBD1, 6 bases. Germline CDR1 and CDR2: SNHLY and FYNNEI. The CDR3 runs 14 residues. The V gene lost 5 bases and the J gene lost 8 bases, with 15 bases spanning the gap. Here the CDR3 DNA reads TGTGCCAGCAGTTTAGATGGGGGCCGGGAAAAACTGTTTTTT. It specifies CASSLDGGREKLFF. The whole variable domain, remainder taken from reference TRBV2 and TRBJ1-4, is EPEVTQTPSHQVTQMGQEVILRCVPISNHLYFYWYRQILGQKVEFLVSFYNNEISEKSEIFDDQFSVERPDGSNFTLKIRSTKLEDSAMYFCASSLDGGREKLFFGSGTQLSVL.

The rearrangement joins TRBV4-2 to TRBJ1-6; possible D gene TRBD1, 5 bases. CDR1 LGHNA and CDR2 YNFKEQ come from the germline V gene. Between the trimmed V and J ends, which lost 3 bases and 6 bases, there was a span of 21 bases. This CDR3 region has 18 residues. The chain's CDR3 is CASSHPGPRELGNSPLHF. The CDR3 region has the DNA TGTGCCAGCAGCCACCCCGGGCCCAGGGAATTGGGTAATTCACCCCTCCACTTT.

J is TRBJ2-3 and V is TRBV5-1, with 7 bases matching TRBD1. The J segment lost 4 bases and the V segment lost 1 base, leaving 12 bases of the junction unmatched. The CDR3 length is 17 residues. Germline V gene sequence: CDR1 SGHRS, CDR2 YFSETQ. DNA for the CDR3: TGCGCCAGCAGCTTGCAAACCGGGTTAGGGGGCGCAGATACGCAGTATTTT. It yields the protein CASSLQTGLGGADTQYF.

The rearrangement links TRBV3-1 (or the pseudogene TRBV3-2) to TRBJ1-5; 7 nucleotides line up with TRBD1. Trimming cost V 4 bases and J 7 bases; bases outside gene matches: 7. Germline lookup yields CDR1 LGHDT and CDR2 YNNKEL (reference sequence). This CDR3 is built from 14 residues. Written as DNA, the CDR3 is TGTGCCAGCAGCCTGGAGGGGGCTAAGCAGCCCCAGCATTTT. It codes for CASSLEGAKQPQHF.

V usage is TRBV19 and J usage is TRBJ2-3, with a weak D call TRBD1 (6 bases). Germline V gene sequence: CDR1 LNHDA, CDR2 SQIVND (reference sequence). The CDR3 length is 15 residues. Deletions cut 2 bases from V and 1 base from J, with 10 bases between. CDR3 DNA: TGTGCCAGTAGTATATGGGGGCCTGGCACAGATACGCAGTATTTT. As protein: CASSIWGPGTDTQYF.

V is TRBV20-1 and J is TRBJ1-5, with a weak D call TRBD1 (5 bases). Trimming took 3 bases from V and 3 from J, leaving 15 bases between them. The CDR3 extends over 15 amino acids. CDR1 and CDR2 (germline): DFQATT, SNEGSKA (reference sequence). The CDR3 coding sequence is TGCAGTGCTAGTGACTTAGGACATTTCAATCAGCCCCAGCATTTT. It yields the protein CSASDLGHFNQPQHF.

The chain employs TRBV30 and TRBJ2-7; TRBD1 aligns across 7 bases. Germline-derived CDR1 and CDR2 are GTSNPN and SVGIG (reference sequence). V lost 3 bases, J lost 1 base, and 6 bases stayed unmatched. The CDR3 spans 14 residues. CDR3 amino acids: CAWSLGTVSYEQYF. The CDR3 DNA reads TGTGCCTGGAGCCTGGGGACAGTTTCCTACGAGCAGTACTTC.

The chain joins TRBV19 to TRBJ2-1; D is unclear. CDR3 length: 11 amino acids. Germline values: CDR1 LNHDA, CDR2 SQIVND (reference sequence). V was trimmed by 3 bases and J by 6 bases, leaving 3 bases between them. The CDR3 region has the DNA TGTGCCAGTAGTATCCTCAATGAGCAGTTCTTC. The encoded protein is CASSILNEQFF.

This sequence joins TRBV18 and TRBJ1-1, with 8 bases identical to TRBD1. This CDR3 is 14 amino acids long. Germline CDR1 is KGHSH and CDR2 is LQKENI. V trimming: 5 bases; J trimming: 6 bases; junction bases outside the gene matches: 8. The CDR3 DNA reads as TGTGCCAGCTCATCGGGACAGGTGGGGTCTGAAGCTTTCTTT. It translates to CASSSGQVGSEAFF.

The chain uses TRBV5-1 and TRBJ1-2; a weak D match, TRBD1 (5 bases). The CDR3 runs to 14 residues. Germline V CDR1 and CDR2: SGHRS, YFSETQ. Trimming left V 0 bases short and J 2 bases short, with 8 bases between. CDR3 in amino acids: CASSLAGGNYGYTF. CDR3 DNA: TGCGCCAGCAGCTTGGCGGGGGGAAACTATGGCTACACCTTC.

This chain uses TRBV6-5 with TRBJ1-2; tentative D call: TRBD1 (5 bases). The germline gives CDR1 MNHEY, CDR2 SVGAGI. V lost 6 bases to trimming and J lost 8 bases, with 22 bases between them. The CDR3 runs to 15 residues. The CDR3 DNA is TGTGCCAGCAGCCCGCAGCGTTCGGGGCGGGGAGGCTACACCTTC. Protein sequence: CASSPQRSGRGGYTF.

V and J are TRBV7-9 and TRBJ2-3; 9 bases fit TRBD1. The CDR3 totals 15 residues. In germline, CDR1 is SEHNR, CDR2 FQNEAQ (reference sequence). V trimming: 4 bases; J trimming: 3 bases; junction bases outside the gene matches: 5. The CDR3 loop reads CASSSGQGRTDTQYF. The CDR3 DNA is TGTGCCAGCAGCTCAGGACAGGGGCGGACAGATACGCAGTATTTT.

This rearrangement joins TRBV9 to TRBJ2-7; no reliable D call. The length of the CDR3 is 13 residues. The germline V gene encodes CDR1 SGDLS and CDR2 YYNGEE. V lost 3 bases to trimming and J lost 6 bases, with 13 bases between them. The chain's CDR3 is CASSALDLAEQYF. Written as DNA, the CDR3 is TGTGCCAGCAGCGCCCTCGACTTAGCCGAGCAGTACTTC.

The chain is built from TRBV14 and TRBJ2-7, with D possibly TRBD2 on 5 matching bases. Germline lookup yields CDR1 SGHDN and CDR2 FVKESK. Deletions cut 6 bases from V and 0 bases from J, with 12 bases between. This CDR3 region has 14 residues. For the CDR3, the DNA is TGTGCCAGCAGATACCGGGATACCTCCTACGAGCAGTACTTC. Translated: CASRYRDTSYEQYF.

This clone was counted between two and nine times. The chain combines TRBV7-9 with TRBJ2-4; TRBD2 agrees at 10 bases. The trim removed 3 bases at V and 0 bases at J, leaving 5 bases unmatched. This CDR3 contains 17 residues. Germline CDR1 and CDR2: SEHNR and FQNEAQ (reference sequence). Here the CDR3 reads CASSLVSGGLAKNIQYF. CDR3 sequence (DNA): TGTGCCAGCAGCTTGGTTAGCGGGGGGCTAGCCAAAAACATTCAGTACTTC.

V is TRBV11-3 and J is TRBJ2-3, with 7 bases matching TRBD2. V shed 1 base, J shed 0 bases, and the junction held 10 bases outside the gene matches. The CDR3 is 18 residues long. Looked up from germline, CDR1 is SGHNT and CDR2 is YENEEA. CDR3 sequence (DNA): TGTGCCAGCAGCTTAGGGCGCCGAGCGGGGTATAGCACAGATACGCAGTATTTT. This gives the protein CASSLGRRAGYSTDTQYF.

The chain carries TRBV30 and TRBJ2-2, with a weak D call TRBD2 (5 bases). CDR3 length: 15 residues. Germline V CDR1 and CDR2: GTSNPN, SVGIG (reference sequence). V lost 0 bases to trimming and J lost 7 bases, with 15 bases between them. In nucleotides, the CDR3 is TGTGCCTGGAGTGTACTCGGGATTAAGGTCGGGGAGCTGTTTTTT. Protein product: CAWSVLGIKVGELFF.

The J gene is TRBJ1-2, the V gene TRBV27; tentative D call: TRBD1 (5 bases). Trimming cost V 2 bases and J 6 bases, with 10 bases left between them. The V gene's germline CDR1 is MNHEY and CDR2 SMNVEV (reference sequence). The CDR3 has 13 residues. This CDR3 reads CASSLRGTNGYTF. CDR3 nucleotide sequence: TGTGCCAGCAGTTTAAGGGGCACTAATGGCTACACCTTC.

V gene TRBV18 combines with J gene TRBJ2-7, with 13 bases that match TRBD2. The V segment lost 3 bases and the J segment 5 bases; nucleotides outside the gene matches: 4. Germline CDR1 KGHSH, CDR2 LQKENI. The CDR3 sequence is 15 residues long. The CDR3 loop is CASSPRLAGGDEQYF. CDR3 nucleotide sequence: TGTGCCAGCTCACCTCGACTAGCGGGGGGAGACGAGCAGTACTTC.

The rearrangement links TRBV27 to TRBJ1-3; 7 bases match TRBD1. The CDR3 extends over 16 amino acids. Trimming at V came to 4 bases and at J to 4 bases, leaving 10 bases not matched to a gene. The germline V gene encodes CDR1 MNHEY and CDR2 SMNVEV (reference sequence). The CDR3 DNA reads TGTGCCAGCAGTTCCACCTCCAGGGGGTTGGGAAACACCATATATTTT. Translating it yields CASSSTSRGLGNTIYF.

This chain connects TRBV6-5 to TRBJ1-5; D is perhaps TRBD1 (5 bases). V was cut by 2 bases and J by 6 bases, with 11 bases left in between. The CDR3 is made up of 14 amino acids. Germline CDR1 MNHEY, CDR2 SVGAGI. The CDR3, as DNA: TGTGCCAGCAGTTACGAAGGGGCGGCTCAGCCCCAGCATTTT. Amino acids: CASSYEGAAQPQHF.

This clone has only a few counts. This chain joins TRBV7-2 and TRBJ1-1; D gene unclear. V gave up 5 bases and J gave up 1 base, with 14 bases separating them. Looked up from germline, CDR1 is SGHTA and CDR2 is FQGNSA. The CDR3 has 15 amino acids. The CDR3 DNA sequence: TGTGCCAGCAGCCTTAGGTTGGCAGGGAACACTGAAGCTTTCTTT. Its protein is CASSLRLAGNTEAFF.